The 27 T cell receptor beta chains in this list originate from one sample, sequenced in a study of tumor-infiltrating lymphocytes in primary liver carcinoma. The study extracted blood RNA from unsorted whole blood and also extracted germline DNA. TCR beta cDNA came from about 0.55 ug total RNA, primed with a constant-region primer. Amplification in three nested multiplex PCR rounds with slightly modified ARM-PCR gave rise to TCR beta libraries. TRBV1-TRBV30 forward and Cbeta reverse primers drove the first two approximately 11-cycle rounds. TCRdb passed the multiplex PCR reads through MiXCR, listing each CDR3 protein once. The sample lists hundreds of thousands of distinct CDR3 sequences, approximately 65% seen once, with roughly 9% in the top ten. The specimen was peripheral blood. The receptors derive from a man aged 35 to 55 with primary liver carcinoma and hepatitis B virus infection.

This clonotype showed up just once. The germline gene is not matched at one end of the junction; a read error may be the cause. The chain recombines TRBV28 with TRBJ2-3; the D is unclear. The germline gives CDR1 MDHEN, CDR2 SYDVKM. The CDR3 is 13 amino acids. CDR3 protein: CVSSSLLADTQYF. CDR3 coding DNA: TGTGTCAGCAGTTCTTTGTTGGCAGATACGCAGTATTTT. Looking up the rest from reference TRBV28 and TRBJ2-3 gives the full variable domain: DVKVTQSSRYLVKRTGEKVFLECVQDMDHENMFWYRQDPGLGLRLIYFSYDVKMKEKGDIPEGYSVSREKKERFSLILESASTNQTSMYLCVSSSLLADTQYFGPGTRLTVL.

In the case of this clonotype: Mismatch with germline at one junction end may stem from a read error. The CDR3 coding sequence is TGTGCCAACAGCCCAGCGGGACGGCAAGGGACCCAGTACTTC. Protein sequence: CANSPAGRQGTQYF. The rearrangement uses TRBV11-2 and TRBJ2-5; 7 positions agree with TRBD2. CDR3 length: 14 residues. Germline V gene data show CDR1 as SGHAT and CDR2 as FQNNGV.

This chain connects TRBV24-1 to TRBJ2-1, with 9 positions matching TRBD2. Losses at the gene ends were 4 bases for V and 0 bases for J; bases not matched to a gene: 9. In germline, CDR1 is KGHDR, CDR2 SFDVKD. The CDR3 spans 18 residues. The CDR3 sequence is CATSDSRLAVSSYNEQFF. The CDR3 coding sequence is TGTGCCACCAGTGACTCCCGACTAGCGGTTAGCTCCTACAATGAGCAGTTCTTC.

The chain employs TRBV28 and TRBJ2-7; a possible D gene is TRBD2 (6 bases). Trimming pared 8 bases from V and 2 bases from J, leaving 19 bases between. The CDR3 consists of 15 residues. CDR1 and CDR2 (germline): MDHEN, SYDVKM. This CDR3 reads CASPTASGQTYEQYF. CDR3 coding DNA: TGTGCCAGCCCTACTGCCAGCGGGCAAACCTACGAGCAGTACTTC.

Remarks on this clonotype: An end of the junction differs from the germline gene, which may be a read error. The chain employs TRBV29-1 and TRBJ2-7; a weak D match, TRBD2 (6 bases). The CDR3 loop spans 12 amino acids. Germline CDR1 reads SQVTM; CDR2 reads ANQGSEA. The CDR3 DNA is TGCAGCGTTGCGGGGACTGGGAGCGAGCATTACTTC. It specifies CSVAGTGSEHYF.

The V call is TRBV24-1, the J call TRBJ2-3, with TRBD2 identical over 10 bases. From germline, CDR1 is KGHDR and CDR2 SFDVKD. The CDR3 contains 15 residues. Trimming removed 1 base from V and 6 bases from J; junction bases left unmatched: 3. The CDR3 reads CATSDLSSGRDTQYF. CDR3 nucleotides: TGTGCCACCAGTGATTTAAGTAGCGGGAGGGATACGCAGTATTTT.

The gene calls are TRBV7-9 and TRBJ1-6, with no clear D. The ends were cut back, 5 bases at V and 14 bases at J, with 22 bases in the middle. The CDR3 has 15 residues. CDR1 is SEHNR and CDR2 is FQNEAQ in the germline V gene (reference sequence). As DNA, the CDR3 is TGTGCCAGCAGCACCGCCCCGGCAGGCCGAGGAGCCCTCCACTTT. Translated: CASSTAPAGRGALHF.

Comments on this clonotype: Possible read error: a much larger clone is one base away. The CDR3 nucleotides read TGCGCCAGCAGCCAGGTCCCCGGGACCCCTTACAATGGGCAGTTCTTC. Its translation: CASSQVPGTPYNGQFF. The chain joins TRBV4-1 to TRBJ2-1; TRBD1 or TRBD2 may be the D gene (5 bases each). The germline V gene has CDR1 MGHRA and CDR2 YSYEKL. The CDR3 consists of 16 residues.

The chain has TRBV14 and TRBJ1-4; the D is unclear. The CDR3 totals 14 residues. Trimming stripped 7 bases from V and 8 bases from J, with 17 bases between. Germline CDR1 and CDR2: SGHDN and FVKESK. CDR3 sequence reads: CASNQTPSPEKLFF. CDR3 coding DNA: TGTGCCAGCAACCAGACCCCTTCCCCGGAAAAACTGTTTTTT. Supplemented by reference TRBV14 and TRBJ1-4, the full variable domain reads EAGVTQFPSHSVIEKGQTVTLRCDPISGHDNLYWYRRVMGKEIKFLLHFVKESKQDESGMPNNRFLAERTGGTYSTLKVQPAELEDSGVYFCASNQTPSPEKLFFGSGTQLSVL.

A word on this clonotype: The CDR3 carries no conserved terminal phenylalanine or tryptophan, so it likely arises from a read error. J is TRBJ1-2 and V is TRBV5-5; D unresolved. CDR3 length: 15 residues. CDR1 SGHKS and CDR2 YYEKEE come from the germline V gene (reference sequence). Trimming left V 4 bases short and J 5 bases short, with 18 bases between. The CDR3 nucleotides read TGTGCCAGCAGCCAACGGACCAATGGGGAGTATGGCTACACCTCC. Residues: CASSQRTNGEYGYTS.

This clonotype was observed a few times. The chain couples TRBV4-2 to TRBJ1-5; TRBD1 might be the D (5 bases). This CDR3 region has 14 residues. Trimming cost V 1 base and J 3 bases, with 7 bases left between them. Germline assignment: CDR1 LGHNA and CDR2 YNFKEQ. CDR3 coding DNA: TGTGCCAGCAGCCAAGGAGGGGTCAATCAGCCCCAGCATTTT. Translated: CASSQGGVNQPQHF.

As to this clonotype: A much larger clone differs from this one at a single base, so this may be a read error. Because the CDR3 is missing its conserved closing phenylalanine or tryptophan, this is likely a read error. The rearrangement uses TRBV12-3 or TRBV12-4 and TRBJ1-2, with TRBD1 matching over 8 bases. The CDR3 contains 14 residues. J lost 6 bases, V lost 5 bases, and 8 bases had no gene match. The CDR3 region is CASSLGTGRDGYTL. CDR3 nucleotides: TGTGCCAGCAGTCTAGGGACAGGTCGGGATGGCTACACCTTA.

For this clonotype: In this CDR3 the conserved last residue, phenylalanine or tryptophan, is missing, so a read error is likely. The chain employs TRBV14 and TRBJ1-1; unclear D gene. The CDR3 has 11 residues. Germline V CDR1 and CDR2: SGHDN, FVKESK. CDR3 bases: TGTGCCGGCAGCTTGGGCACTGAAGCTTTCTTG. It is translated as CAGSLGTEAFL.

About this clonotype: This sequence may be a read error, since a much larger clone differs from it by one base. The rearrangement joins TRBV6-5 to TRBJ2-2; D unclear. The CDR3 extends over 13 amino acids. Germline V gene sequence: CDR1 MNHEY, CDR2 SVGAGI. This chain's CDR3 is CASSYKNAGELFF. The CDR3 nucleotides read TGTGCCAGCAGTTACAAGAACGCCGGGGAGCTGTTTTTT.

This clonotype was seen a few times. Being one base from a much bigger clone, this may be a read error. The chain recombines TRBV6-6 with TRBJ1-5; D is uncertain. This CDR3 is 14 amino acids long. In germline, CDR1 is MNHNY, CDR2 SVGAGI (reference sequence). Here the CDR3 reads CASSYRASNQSQHF. DNA of the CDR3: TGTGCCAGCAGTTACAGGGCCAGCAATCAGTCCCAGCATTTT.

This clonotype was recorded once. This chain uses TRBV28 with TRBJ2-2; D is perhaps TRBD1 or TRBD2 (5 bases each). The CDR3 runs to 13 residues. Germline-derived CDR1 and CDR2 are MDHEN and SYDVKM. CDR3 amino acids: CGTSRGDTGELFF. The DNA of the CDR3 is TGTGGAACGAGTAGGGGAGACACCGGGGAGCTGTTTTTT.

The chain recombines TRBV19 with TRBJ1-1; 11 bases agree with TRBD1. Per the germline V gene, CDR1 is LNHDA and CDR2 is SQIVND (reference sequence). V gave up 4 bases and J gave up 1 base; unmatched junction bases: 5. This CDR3 spans 16 amino acids. The CDR3 DNA reads TGTGCCAGTAGTACCGGGACAGGGGGTTCGAACACTGAAGCTTTCTTT. Its translation: CASSTGTGGSNTEAFF.

Notes on this clonotype: The junction departs from germline at one end; a sequencing error may be responsible. In DNA, the CDR3 is TGCGCCAGTAGCCAAGATGGGGGGACACAAGAGACCCAGTGCTTC. Amino acid sequence: CASSQDGGTQETQCF. The chain has TRBV4-1 and TRBJ2-5, with D perhaps given as TRBD1 or TRBD2 (6 bases each). The CDR3 sequence is 15 residues long. The germline gives CDR1 MGHRA, CDR2 YSYEKL.

Concerning this clonotype: The junction does not match germline at one end; this may be a read error. The chain links TRBV4-1 to TRBJ2-6; D unclear. The CDR3 contains 16 residues. The germline V gene has CDR1 MGHRA and CDR2 YSYEKL. The CDR3 DNA follows: TGCGCCAGCAGCCAAGATAGGACCTCTGTGGCCAACGTCATGACTTTC. Protein: CASSQDRTSVANVMTF.

Points on this clonotype: A much larger clone differs from this one at a single base, so this may be a read error. J is TRBJ1-1 and V is TRBV11-2; D gene unclear. CDR1 is SGHAT and CDR2 is FQNNGV in the germline V gene. The CDR3 covers 14 residues. This CDR3 reads CVSSLDPGNTEAFF. In DNA form, the CDR3 reads TGTGTCAGCAGCTTAGATCCCGGGAACACTGAAGCTTTCTTT.

This clonotype was counted a single time. One junction end does not reproduce the germline sequence, and a read error may be involved. The chain uses TRBV7-8 and TRBJ2-3; D remains unclear. Per the germline V gene, CDR1 is SGHVS and CDR2 is FQNEAQ. The CDR3 consists of 12 residues. CDR3 nucleotides: TGTGCCTGCAGCCCAGGCCGAGATAGGCAGTATTTT. Encoded protein: CACSPGRDRQYF. Supplemented by reference TRBV7-8 and TRBJ2-3, the full variable domain reads GAGVSQSPRYKVAKRGQDVALRCDPISGHVSLFWYQQALGQGPEFLTYFQNEAQLDKSGLPSDRFFAERPEGSVSTLKIQRTQQEDSAVYLCACSPGRDRQYFGPGTRLTVL.

This clonotype was picked up one time. The chain is built from TRBV5-6 and TRBJ1-6; D is undetermined. Germline CDR1 and CDR2: SGHDT and YYEEEE. This CDR3 region has 16 residues. The CDR3: CVNSTTRLWADSPLHF. CDR3 in DNA: TGTGTCAACAGCACCACCCGACTCTGGGCCGATTCACCCCTCCACTTT.

In this sample, this clonotype turned up a few times. V and J are TRBV5-4 and TRBJ2-5; D is uncertain. Trimming pared 0 bases from V and 1 base from J, leaving 1 base between. Germline V gives CDR1 SGHNT, CDR2 YYREEE (reference sequence). The CDR3 length is 12 residues. CDR3 loop: CASSLAQETQYF. CDR3 coding DNA: TGTGCCAGCAGCTTGGCCCAAGAGACCCAGTACTTC.

The V gene is TRBV11-2, the J gene TRBJ2-1; D gene unclear. The CDR3 runs to 16 residues. Looked up from germline, CDR1 is SGHAT and CDR2 is FQNNGV. Trimming cost V 4 bases and J 4 bases, with 17 bases left between them. The chain's CDR3 is CASSSPGWVLYNEQFF. The CDR3 nucleotides read TGTGCCAGCAGCTCACCCGGATGGGTCCTATACAATGAGCAGTTCTTC.

This clonotype was seen ten or more times. V is TRBV6-1 and J is TRBJ1-2; D possibly corresponds to TRBD1 (5 bases). Deletions cut 6 bases from V and 2 bases from J, with 13 bases between. The CDR3 is 14 residues long. Germline assignment: CDR1 MNHNS and CDR2 SASEGT. The CDR3 coding sequence is TGTGCCAGCAGCGAGGGACGGCCCAACTATGGCTACACCTTC. Translation gives CASSEGRPNYGYTF.

For this clonotype: In this CDR3 the conserved last residue, phenylalanine or tryptophan, is missing, so a read error is likely. The chain employs TRBV4-3 and TRBJ2-3; D is perhaps TRBD2 (6 bases). Germline assignment: CDR1 LGHNA and CDR2 YSLEER. The CDR3 is made up of 15 amino acids. The CDR3 loop reads CASSPKAGLADMQYL. The CDR3 DNA reads as TGTGCTAGCAGCCCTAAGGCGGGACTCGCAGATATGCAGTATTTG.

Of note for this clonotype: A single base separates this from a much larger clone, so it may be a read error. The chain uses TRBV4-2 and TRBJ2-3; D might be TRBD2 (5 bases). The CDR3 contains 14 residues. Germline CDR1 is LGHNA and CDR2 is YNFKEQ. V lost 4 bases and J lost 4, with 12 bases in between. CDR3 bases: TGTGCCAGCAGCCGAGATCTCGGGGCAGATACGCAGTATTTT. This gives the protein CASSRDLGADTQYF.